The 10 T cell receptor beta chains reported below all come from one sample, sequenced in a study of Graves' ophthalmopathy and Graves' hyperthyroidism. The authors amplified TCR beta CDR3 regions from RNA transcripts. HTBI-primed first-round RT-PCR preceded second-round multiplex PCR. In TCRdb, the multiplex PCR reads were re-called with MiXCR into one record per CDR3 protein. The table has 200,000 to 300,000 distinct CDR3 sequences, around 45% seen once. Specimen: peripheral blood. The receptors were sampled from an adult man with Graves' ophthalmopathy.

V is TRBV5-6 and J is TRBJ1-2, with D possibly being TRBD1 (5 bases). V shed 1 base and J shed 2 bases, with 15 bases lying between them. Germline CDR1 and CDR2: SGHDT and YYEEEE. The CDR3 totals 16 residues. CDR3 coding DNA: TGTGCCAGCAGCTTGCGGTCGGGACGGCTAAACTATGGCTACACCTTC. Translation: CASSLRSGRLNYGYTF.

This chain connects TRBV6-5 to TRBJ2-7; tentative D call: TRBD1 (6 bases). This CDR3 spans 14 amino acids. The V end lost 6 bases, the J end lost 3 bases, and 15 bases lay between the germline ends. Germline V gene data show CDR1 as MNHEY and CDR2 as SVGAGI. This CDR3 reads CASSSRGILYEQYF. The CDR3 region has the DNA TGTGCCAGCAGCTCCAGGGGAATTCTCTACGAGCAGTACTTC.

The CDR3 DNA is TGTGCCAGCAGCTGGCGGGGACAGGGGGCCTACTTC. It yields the protein CASSWRGQGAYF. The rearrangement joins TRBV7-3 to TRBJ2-5; 12 bases line up with TRBD1. The CDR3 runs to 12 residues. Germline CDR1 is SGHTA and CDR2 is FQGTGA. The J segment lost 14 bases and the V segment lost 4 bases, leaving 5 bases of the junction unmatched.

This clonotype was seen repeatedly, ten times or more. The chain recombines TRBV7-3 with TRBJ1-6; no clear D gene. V lost 6 bases and J lost 8, with 11 bases in between. The germline V gene encodes CDR1 SGHTA and CDR2 FQGTGA. The CDR3 contains 13 residues. The chain's CDR3 is CASSLGSYSPLHF. As DNA, the CDR3 is TGTGCCAGCAGTCTTGGGAGCTATTCACCCCTCCACTTT.

CDR3 coding DNA: TGTGCCAGCAGCCCCCAGACAGGGGGCAGTCGCGAGCAGTACTTC. Translation gives CASSPQTGGSREQYF. The chain combines TRBV5-8 with TRBJ2-7, with 10 bases lining up with TRBD1. Trimming cost V 4 bases and J 6 bases; bases outside gene matches: 10. The CDR3 spans 15 residues. CDR1 and CDR2 from the germline V gene are SGHTS and YDEGEE.

This clonotype was seen a few times. The genes are TRBV6-5 and TRBJ1-2; TRBD1 aligns across 10 bases. The CDR3 is 12 amino acids. V was clipped by 8 bases and J by 5 bases; unmatched bases: 2. Germline CDR1 MNHEY, CDR2 SVGAGI. In DNA form, the CDR3 reads TGTGCCAGCTTGGGACAGGGGTATGGCTACACCTTC. Protein: CASLGQGYGYTF.

This clonotype was counted between two and nine times. The rearrangement joins TRBV29-1 to TRBJ1-2; 11 nucleotides line up with TRBD1. The CDR3 covers 16 residues. After removal of 7 bases from V and 2 bases from J, the junction contained 12 bases not matched to a gene. Germline values: CDR1 SQVTM, CDR2 ANQGSEA. CDR3 sequence: CSAFFSRDRGNYGYTF. In nucleotides, the CDR3 is TGCAGCGCCTTCTTCTCCAGGGACAGGGGGAACTATGGCTACACCTTC.

This clonotype was seen many times. The chain combines TRBV7-8 with TRBJ1-3; D remains ambiguous. V gave up 2 bases and J gave up 4 bases, with 3 bases separating them. The CDR3 runs 12 residues. Germline loops: CDR1 SGHVS, CDR2 FQNEAQ. CDR3: CASSLTGNTIYF. The DNA of the CDR3 is TGTGCCAGCAGCTTAACCGGAAACACCATATATTTT.

This clonotype was recorded many times. The chain links TRBV6-2 or TRBV6-3 to TRBJ2-7, with D unresolved. Germline CDR1 reads MNHEY; CDR2 reads SVGEGT. The CDR3 sequence is 12 residues long. V lost 0 bases and J 7 bases, leaving 7 bases between the germline ends. The CDR3 DNA reads as TGTGCCAGCAGTTACTCATTGGGGGAGCAGTACTTC. Its protein product is CASSYSLGEQYF.

The gene calls are TRBV9 and TRBJ2-5; TRBD2 aligns across 7 bases. V was pared by 3 bases and J by 9 bases, with 11 bases of the junction left unmatched. Germline CDR1 SGDLS, CDR2 YYNGEE. The CDR3 contains 14 residues. CDR3 residues: CASSEGGDHQPQYF. Written as DNA, the CDR3 is TGTGCCAGCAGCGAGGGAGGGGACCATCAGCCCCAGTACTTC.